Listed here are 4 T cell receptor beta chains from one sample, sequenced in a study of CD8+CD57+ T cells in acquired aplastic anemia. The patients chosen for sequencing had shown expansion of CD8+CD57+ cells (detected by flow cytometry). Template material for TCR beta VDJ and CDR3 profiling consisted of genomic DNA. Each CDR3 protein gets one entry after TCRdb re-called the reads with MiXCR. Of some 170,000 distinct CDR3 sequences in the sample, 70% to 80% are singletons; the top ten hold 40% to 55%. The sample was sorted CD4+, CD8+, or CD8+CD57+ T cells (not recorded which) from PBMCs. These receptors were taken from a human donor with aplastic anemia.

This clonotype appeared many times. The CDR3 here is CASSVAGGLDEQFF. In DNA form, the CDR3 reads TGTGCCAGCAGCGTGGCGGGAGGGCTCGATGAGCAGTTCTTC. The chain employs TRBV9 and TRBJ2-1; 9 nucleotides align to TRBD2. Germline V CDR1 and CDR2: SGDLS, YYNGEE. CDR3 length: 14 residues. V shed 2 bases and J 8 bases; nucleotides not matched to a gene: 5.

The chain employs TRBV2 and TRBJ2-1, with D perhaps assigned TRBD1 or TRBD2 (5 bases each). V shed 3 bases and J shed 2 bases, with 11 bases lying between them. The CDR3 is 15 amino acids. Looked up from germline, CDR1 is SNHLY and CDR2 is FYNNEI. CDR3 amino acids: CASSETGLTYNEQFF. DNA of the CDR3: TGTGCCAGCAGTGAGACGGGGCTTACCTACAATGAGCAGTTCTTC. Supplemented by reference TRBV2 and TRBJ2-1, the full variable domain reads EPEVTQTPSHQVTQMGQEVILRCVPISNHLYFYWYRQILGQKVEFLVSFYNNEISEKSEIFDDQFSVERPDGSNFTLKIRSTKLEDSAMYFCASSETGLTYNEQFFGPGTRLTVL.

The V and J genes are TRBV24-1 and TRBJ2-7; D remains unclear. V was cut by 10 bases and J by 4 bases, with 10 bases left in between. Germline V gene sequence: CDR1 KGHDR, CDR2 SFDVKD. This CDR3 comprises 11 residues. The CDR3 sequence: CATSTGYEQYF. CDR3 in DNA: TGTGCCACGTCTACCGGGTACGAGCAGTACTTC.

V gene TRBV5-5 combines with J gene TRBJ2-1; the D gene could be TRBD1 or TRBD2 (5 bases each). CDR3 length: 13 amino acids. Trimming stripped 7 bases from V and 10 bases from J, with 18 bases between. Germline CDR1 reads SGHKS; CDR2 reads YYEKEE (reference sequence). CDR3 DNA sequence: TGTGCCAGCGGACGAGGGGACCAGCCCGAGCAGTTCTTC. This gives the protein CASGRGDQPEQFF. Based on the CDR3 plus reference TRBV5-5 and TRBJ2-1, the full variable domain is DAGVTQSPTHLIKTRGQQVTLRCSPISGHKSVSWYQQVLGQGPQFIFQYYEKEERGRGNFPDRFSARQFPNYSSELNVNALLLGDSALYLCASGRGDQPEQFFGPGTRLTVL.